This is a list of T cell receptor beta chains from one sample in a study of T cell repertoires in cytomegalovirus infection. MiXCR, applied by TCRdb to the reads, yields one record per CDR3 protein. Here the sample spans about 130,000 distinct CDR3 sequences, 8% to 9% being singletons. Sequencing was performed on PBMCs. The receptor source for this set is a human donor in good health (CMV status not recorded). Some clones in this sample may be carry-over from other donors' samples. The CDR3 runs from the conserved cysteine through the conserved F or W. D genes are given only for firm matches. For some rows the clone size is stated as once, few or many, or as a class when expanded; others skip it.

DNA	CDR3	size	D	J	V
TGTGCCAGCAGCACCTTCCGTGAGACAACGAACTCCTACGAGCAGTACTTC	CASSTFRETTNSYEQYF	.	.	TRBJ2-7	TRBV11-2
TGTGCCAGCAGCTTAGTCGGGTACAATGAGCAGTTCTTC	CASSLVGYNEQFF	many	.	TRBJ2-1	TRBV7-9
TGTGCCAGCAGCGTCGACAGAGGAAATCAGCCCCAGCATTTT	CASSVDRGNQPQHF	many	.	TRBJ1-5	TRBV7-2
TGTGCCATCAGTCTAGCGGGGGGGCGTCCCTCGAACACCGGGGAGCTGTTTTTT	CAISLAGGRPSNTGELFF	many	TRBD2	TRBJ2-2	TRBV10-3
TGCAGTGCTAGTGTCAGCCTGAACACTGAAGCTTTCTTT	CSASVSLNTEAFF	few	.	TRBJ1-1	TRBV20-1
TGCGCCAGCAGCCCGGCCAAGGGTGGCGAAAAACTGTTTTTT	CASSPAKGGEKLFF	few	.	TRBJ1-4	TRBV5-1
TGCAGCGTCGGCGAGGTCGGCCAGCCCCAGCATTTT	CSVGEVGQPQHF	.	.	TRBJ1-5	TRBV29-1
TGTGCCAGCAGTCCTTCGGATGAGCAGTTCTTC	CASSPSDEQFF	many	.	TRBJ2-1	TRBV2
TGTGCCAGCAGTCCCCAGCGGGGCACAGATACGCAGTATTTT	CASSPQRGTDTQYF	many	.	TRBJ2-3	TRBV28
TGCGCCAGCAGCTCCGGACTAGCAGCCTACAATGAGCAGTTCTTC	CASSSGLAAYNEQFF	few	TRBD2	TRBJ2-1	TRBV5-1
TGTGCCAGCTCACAACAGGGAGACTATGGCTACACCTTC	CASSQQGDYGYTF	few	.	TRBJ1-2	TRBV18
TGTGCCAGTAATACGGACAGAATTGGCGGTCAGCCCCAGCATTTT	CASNTDRIGGQPQHF	many	.	TRBJ1-5	TRBV19
TGTGCCAGCAGCGTATTAGGGGGCGAGACCCAGTACTTC	CASSVLGGETQYF	.	TRBD1	TRBJ2-5	TRBV9
TGCGCCAGCAGCTTGGAAGGACTCGCCGGTTCGGTTTCACCCCTCCACTTT	CASSLEGLAGSVSPLHF	.	.	TRBJ1-6	TRBV5-1
TGTGCCAGCAGTAACGGGCCCGGGGGCCCCTACGAGCAGTACTTC	CASSNGPGGPYEQYF	many	.	TRBJ2-7	TRBV6-6
TGTGCCAGCAGTCCCGCCGCGAGGGGGGGACGAACTGAAGCTTTCTTT	CASSPAARGGRTEAFF	few	.	TRBJ1-1	TRBV6-5
TGTGCCAGCAGTTACCTCGGCTTGGGGGCTCAGTCTGCCGATGAGCAGTTCTTC	CASSYLGLGAQSADEQFF	many	.	TRBJ2-1	TRBV6-5
TGTGCCAGCACCCAGGTCCAGGGAATAGGGTACTCTGGGGCCAACGTCCTGACTTTC	CASTQVQGIGYSGANVLTF	many	.	TRBJ2-6	TRBV5-5
TGTGCCAGCAATCCCGGGTCATACAATCAGCCCCAGCATTTT	CASNPGSYNQPQHF	.	.	TRBJ1-5	TRBV2
TGTGCCAGCTCCTTCGGACTAGCGGGAGGCGGTGAGCAGTTCTTC	CASSFGLAGGGEQFF	many	TRBD2	TRBJ2-1	TRBV7-9
TGCAGTCCCAGAGGTGGGAACCAAGAGACCCAGTACTTC	CSPRGGNQETQYF	many	.	TRBJ2-5	TRBV20-1
TGTGCCATCAGTGGCGAGGGTACCGGGGAGCTGTTTTTT	CAISGEGTGELFF	few	.	TRBJ2-2	TRBV10-3
TGTGCCATCAGTGGGGGACAGGCCCTCTCCTATGGCTACACCTTC	CAISGGQALSYGYTF	many	TRBD1	TRBJ1-2	TRBV10-3
TGTGCCAGCAGCTCAGGGGGTCCGGGACAGCCCCAGCATTTT	CASSSGGPGQPQHF	many	TRBD1	TRBJ1-5	TRBV5-4
TGCGCCAGCAGCTCGGGACTAGTTGATCCGCAGTATTTT	CASSSGLVDPQYF	many	TRBD2	TRBJ2-3	TRBV5-1
TGTGCCAGCCAGGGTGCTGGCTATGGCTACACCTTC	CASQGAGYGYTF	.	.	TRBJ1-2	TRBV18
TGTGCCAGCAGCTTATTGGGACAGTGGGTCGGTGAGCAGTTCTTC	CASSLLGQWVGEQFF	many	TRBD1	TRBJ2-1	TRBV11-2
TGTGCCAGCAGTCCCCCGCGGGGGCCGTGGCCCTACAATGAGCAGTTCTTC	CASSPPRGPWPYNEQFF	many	.	TRBJ2-1	TRBV27
TGCAGCGCCTCTGTAGCGGGTGCGAACACCGGGGAGCTGTTTTTT	CSASVAGANTGELFF	few	TRBD2	TRBJ2-2	TRBV29-1
TGTGCTTCAGCGGAGGCCTACGAGCAGTACTTC	CASAEAYEQYF	many	.	TRBJ2-7	TRBV2
TGTGCCAGCAGGGGACAGGCTCCTCAAAGTTGGTACTTC	CASRGQAPQSWYF	many	TRBD1	TRBJ2-4	TRBV2
TGCGCCAGCAGCTTGGAGACAGCGAACACTGAAGCTTTCTTT	CASSLETANTEAFF	few	.	TRBJ1-1	TRBV5-1
TGTGCCAGCCGAGGCCGGAGGAGGGGAGGAGCAGAGACCCAGTACTTC	CASRGRRRGGAETQYF	many	.	TRBJ2-5	TRBV7-9
TGTGCCAGCAGCCAAGATGGCGGGTTTGGGCAGACATTCTATGGCTACACCTTC	CASSQDGGFGQTFYGYTF	many	.	TRBJ1-2	TRBV4-2
TGCAGCGTTGACAGGGGACACACCGGGGAGCTGTTTTTT	CSVDRGHTGELFF	many	.	TRBJ2-2	TRBV29-1
TGTGCCAGCAGCCGACAGGGGAGGAGCAATCAGCCCCAGCATTTT	CASSRQGRSNQPQHF	many	TRBD1	TRBJ1-5	TRBV12-3/TRBV12-4
TGCAGCGTTATTTGGGGCGGGGAACGAGAGACCCAGTACTTC	CSVIWGGERETQYF	.	.	TRBJ2-5	TRBV29-1
TGTGCCAGCAGCCCCGACGGATATTCACCCCTCCACTTT	CASSPDGYSPLHF	many	.	TRBJ1-6	TRBV7-9
TGTGCCAGCAGTTTTGGGGGCCTGAATCAGCCCCAGCATTTT	CASSFGGLNQPQHF	many	.	TRBJ1-5	TRBV12-3/TRBV12-4
TGCAGTGCCAGGGTCAAAGCAGAGACCCAGTACTTC	CSARVKAETQYF	.	.	TRBJ2-5	TRBV20-1
TGTGCCAGCAGCTTAGATAGACGCGACAGGCGGGGCTACACCTTC	CASSLDRRDRRGYTF	.	.	TRBJ1-2	TRBV7-9
TGTGCCAGCAGCTTATTAGGGACACTTTACGAGCAGTACTTC	CASSLLGTLYEQYF	many	.	TRBJ2-7	TRBV7-2
TGTGCCAGCAGCGTAGGGGACAGGGGCTCTCAAGAGACCCAGTACTTC	CASSVGDRGSQETQYF	.	TRBD1	TRBJ2-5	TRBV7-9
TGTGCCAGCAGCTTGGGCGGGGGGCCGGGCACAGATACGCAGTATTTT	CASSLGGGPGTDTQYF	few	TRBD2	TRBJ2-3	TRBV5-6